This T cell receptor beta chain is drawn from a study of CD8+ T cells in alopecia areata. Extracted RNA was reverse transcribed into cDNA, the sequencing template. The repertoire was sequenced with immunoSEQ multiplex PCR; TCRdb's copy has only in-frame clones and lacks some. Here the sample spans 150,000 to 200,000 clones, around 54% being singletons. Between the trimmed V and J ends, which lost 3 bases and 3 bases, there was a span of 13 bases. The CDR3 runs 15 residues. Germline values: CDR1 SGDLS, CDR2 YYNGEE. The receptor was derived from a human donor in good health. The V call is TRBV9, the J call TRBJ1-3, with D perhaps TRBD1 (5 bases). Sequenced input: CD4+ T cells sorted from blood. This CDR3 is CASSARALSGNTIYF. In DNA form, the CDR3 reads TGTGCCAGCAGCGCCAGGGCACTGAGTGGAAACACCATATATTTT. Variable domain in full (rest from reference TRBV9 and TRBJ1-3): DSGVTQTPKHLITATGQRVTLRCSPRSGDLSVYWYQQSLDQGLQFLIQYYNGEERAKGNILERFSAQQFPDLHSELNLSSLELGDSALYFCASSARALSGNTIYFGEGSWLTVV.